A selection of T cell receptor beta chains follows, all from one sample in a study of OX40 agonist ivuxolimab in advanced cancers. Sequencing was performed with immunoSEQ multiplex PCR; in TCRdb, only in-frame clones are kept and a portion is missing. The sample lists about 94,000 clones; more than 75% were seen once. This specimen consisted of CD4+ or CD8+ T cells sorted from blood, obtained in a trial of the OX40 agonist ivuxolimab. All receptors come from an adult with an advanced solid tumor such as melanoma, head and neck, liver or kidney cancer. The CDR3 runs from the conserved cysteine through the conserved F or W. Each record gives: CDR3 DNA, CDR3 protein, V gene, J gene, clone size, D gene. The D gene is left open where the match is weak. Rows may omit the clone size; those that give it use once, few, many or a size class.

cdr3_nt: TGTGCCAGCAGCGCCCCGTCGAGACTAGCGGGGGGGGAGCAGTTCTTC
cdr3_aa: CASSAPSRLAGGEQFF
v_call: TRBV9
j_call: TRBJ2-1
clone_size: -
d_call: TRBD2

cdr3_nt: TGTGCCAGCAGCTCTAGCGGGGGGAGGAATGAGCAGTTCTTC
cdr3_aa: CASSSSGGRNEQFF
v_call: TRBV7-2
j_call: TRBJ2-1
clone_size: -
d_call: TRBD2

cdr3_nt: TGCAGCGCCGCTTCTACTAGCGGGGGGGGTAGCACAGATACGCAGTATTTT
cdr3_aa: CSAASTSGGGSTDTQYF
v_call: TRBV29-1
j_call: TRBJ2-3
clone_size: -
d_call: TRBD2

cdr3_nt: TGTGCCAGCAGCACAGGCGAAGGGGGGAATCAGCCCCAGCATTTT
cdr3_aa: CASSTGEGGNQPQHF
v_call: TRBV5-6
j_call: TRBJ1-5
clone_size: -
d_call: -

cdr3_nt: TGTGCCTGGAGGGGTGGAAACACCATATATTTT
cdr3_aa: CAWRGGNTIYF
v_call: TRBV30
j_call: TRBJ1-3
clone_size: once
d_call: -

cdr3_nt: TGTGCCAGCGCGCGGCGCGAAATAGATGAAAAACTGTTTTTT
cdr3_aa: CASARREIDEKLFF
v_call: TRBV27
j_call: TRBJ1-4
clone_size: -
d_call: -

cdr3_nt: TGCAGCGTTGAAGATGGGGTGCAGGGGGCAAAAGAGACCCAGTACTTC
cdr3_aa: CSVEDGVQGAKETQYF
v_call: TRBV29-1
j_call: TRBJ2-5
clone_size: -
d_call: TRBD1

cdr3_nt: TGTGCCAGCAGCTCCGGACAGGGGGGGTACAATGAGCAGTTCTTC
cdr3_aa: CASSSGQGGYNEQFF
v_call: TRBV11-1
j_call: TRBJ2-1
clone_size: -
d_call: TRBD1

cdr3_nt: TGTGCCAGCAGCTTCCAGGTTAACACTGAAGCTTTCTTT
cdr3_aa: CASSFQVNTEAFF
v_call: TRBV11-1
j_call: TRBJ1-1
clone_size: once
d_call: -

cdr3_nt: TGTGCCACCCCGGGACAGGGGAGAAACACCATATATTTT
cdr3_aa: CATPGQGRNTIYF
v_call: TRBV10-3
j_call: TRBJ1-3
clone_size: -
d_call: TRBD1

cdr3_nt: TGTGCCAGCAGCTTATTCGGGGCCCCCCCAGATACGCAGTATTTT
cdr3_aa: CASSLFGAPPDTQYF
v_call: TRBV7-3
j_call: TRBJ2-3
clone_size: -
d_call: -

cdr3_nt: TGTGCCAGCAGTGGAACCGGGACACCGGGTTTACAGGTGGCCAACGTCCTGACTTTC
cdr3_aa: CASSGTGTPGLQVANVLTF
v_call: TRBV6-1
j_call: TRBJ2-6
clone_size: once
d_call: -

cdr3_nt: TGTGCCAGTAGTAGAACGACAGGGATGAACACTGAAGCTTTCTTT
cdr3_aa: CASSRTTGMNTEAFF
v_call: TRBV19
j_call: TRBJ1-1
clone_size: -
d_call: TRBD1

cdr3_nt: TGCGCCAGCAGCCAACACGGGACAGAAACAACTAATGAAAAACTGTTTTTT
cdr3_aa: CASSQHGTETTNEKLFF
v_call: TRBV4-1
j_call: TRBJ1-4
clone_size: -
d_call: TRBD1

cdr3_nt: TGTGCCAGCAGCTTAGGTGCAGGTTACAATGAGCAGTTCTTC
cdr3_aa: CASSLGAGYNEQFF
v_call: TRBV7-9
j_call: TRBJ2-1
clone_size: -
d_call: -

cdr3_nt: TGTGCCAGCTCGGGGGGCATCGGTGAAAAACTGTTTTTT
cdr3_aa: CASSGGIGEKLFF
v_call: TRBV9
j_call: TRBJ1-4
clone_size: once
d_call: -

cdr3_nt: TGCGCCAGCAGCCGCCAGGGGTCCAAAGACGAGCAGTACTTC
cdr3_aa: CASSRQGSKDEQYF
v_call: TRBV5-1
j_call: TRBJ2-7
clone_size: -
d_call: -

cdr3_nt: TGTGCCAGTAACAATGGAGGAGGAAACTATGGCTACACCTTC
cdr3_aa: CASNNGGGNYGYTF
v_call: TRBV19
j_call: TRBJ1-2
clone_size: -
d_call: -

cdr3_nt: TGTGCCAGCAGCGTAGCTGATGTCGACGAGCAGTACTTC
cdr3_aa: CASSVADVDEQYF
v_call: TRBV9
j_call: TRBJ2-7
clone_size: once
d_call: -

cdr3_nt: TGTGCCAGCAGCTTTATAGCGGGGGGAGAGACCCAGTACTTC
cdr3_aa: CASSFIAGGETQYF
v_call: TRBV5-6
j_call: TRBJ2-5
clone_size: -
d_call: TRBD2

cdr3_nt: TGTGCCAGCAGCTCGACAGGGGGCTTAGAGTATGGCTACACCTTC
cdr3_aa: CASSSTGGLEYGYTF
v_call: TRBV7-2
j_call: TRBJ1-2
clone_size: -
d_call: TRBD1

cdr3_nt: TGTGCCAGCAGCTTAGACAGGGGGCTGGCTAATGAAAAACTGTTTTTT
cdr3_aa: CASSLDRGLANEKLFF
v_call: TRBV7-9
j_call: TRBJ1-4
clone_size: -
d_call: TRBD1

cdr3_nt: TGTGCCAGCAGTCCGGCTAGTGGGGGGTCCAATGAGCAGTTCTTC
cdr3_aa: CASSPASGGSNEQFF
v_call: TRBV6-1
j_call: TRBJ2-1
clone_size: -
d_call: -

cdr3_nt: TGTGCCAGCAGTTTATCGGGGTTAAGCTATGGCTACACCTTC
cdr3_aa: CASSLSGLSYGYTF
v_call: TRBV27
j_call: TRBJ1-2
clone_size: -
d_call: -

cdr3_nt: TGTGCCAGCAGTGAAGAACCGGGAGGGGAGCAGTACTTC
cdr3_aa: CASSEEPGGEQYF
v_call: TRBV6-1
j_call: TRBJ2-7
clone_size: -
d_call: TRBD2

cdr3_nt: TGTGCCAGCAGCTTCTGGGGGGATAATGAAAAACTGTTTTTT
cdr3_aa: CASSFWGDNEKLFF
v_call: TRBV5-8
j_call: TRBJ1-4
clone_size: once
d_call: -

cdr3_nt: TGTGCCAGCAGCGTGTTGAATCAGCCCCAGCATTTT
cdr3_aa: CASSVLNQPQHF
v_call: TRBV5-6
j_call: TRBJ1-5
clone_size: few
d_call: -

cdr3_nt: TGTGCCAGCAGCGCTACCTATGGGGCGACCATGAACTATGGCTACACCTTC
cdr3_aa: CASSATYGATMNYGYTF
v_call: TRBV9
j_call: TRBJ1-2
clone_size: -
d_call: -

cdr3_nt: TGTGCCAGCAGGCTGAGCGGACAGGGCGGGGAGACCCAGTACTTC
cdr3_aa: CASRLSGQGGETQYF
v_call: TRBV6-5
j_call: TRBJ2-5
clone_size: once
d_call: TRBD1

cdr3_nt: TGTGCCAGCAGCATAAGCGGGGGGCCCTCCTACGAGCAGTACTTC
cdr3_aa: CASSISGGPSYEQYF
v_call: TRBV11-3
j_call: TRBJ2-7
clone_size: -
d_call: TRBD2

cdr3_nt: TGTGCCTGGAGAACGCCAGGGGTGGAGACCCAGTACTTC
cdr3_aa: CAWRTPGVETQYF
v_call: TRBV30
j_call: TRBJ2-5
clone_size: -
d_call: -

cdr3_nt: TGTGCCAGCAGCCGAGGACTAGCGGGGGGCGTGGTAGATACGCAGTATTTT
cdr3_aa: CASSRGLAGGVVDTQYF
v_call: TRBV7-3
j_call: TRBJ2-3
clone_size: few
d_call: TRBD2

cdr3_nt: TGTGCCAGCTCCCTTAGTACGGGATCAACTAATGAAAAACTGTTTTTT
cdr3_aa: CASSLSTGSTNEKLFF
v_call: TRBV18
j_call: TRBJ1-4
clone_size: once
d_call: -

cdr3_nt: TGTGCCAGCAGCTCAGGCCTTGGACCGAGCGAGACCCAGTACTTC
cdr3_aa: CASSSGLGPSETQYF
v_call: TRBV5-4
j_call: TRBJ2-5
clone_size: -
d_call: -

cdr3_nt: TGTGCCAGCACCGAGAGGGGCCTCGAGGATACGCAGTATTTT
cdr3_aa: CASTERGLEDTQYF
v_call: TRBV2
j_call: TRBJ2-3
clone_size: once
d_call: -

cdr3_nt: TGTGCCAGCAGGACTACAGGGGGCCCTGAAAAACTGTTTTTT
cdr3_aa: CASRTTGGPEKLFF
v_call: TRBV6-5
j_call: TRBJ1-4
clone_size: -
d_call: TRBD1

cdr3_nt: TGCGCCAGCAGTGAGACTGCGGGGGGGCGAGAGACCCAGTACTTC
cdr3_aa: CASSETAGGRETQYF
v_call: TRBV10-2
j_call: TRBJ2-5
clone_size: -
d_call: TRBD2

cdr3_nt: TGTGCCTGGAGTTCAGACAGCAATCAGCCCCAGCATTTT
cdr3_aa: CAWSSDSNQPQHF
v_call: TRBV30
j_call: TRBJ1-5
clone_size: -
d_call: -

cdr3_nt: TGTGCCAGCAGCCAAGGAATCCCTAGCGGGGGATCCTACAATGAGCAGTTCTTC
cdr3_aa: CASSQGIPSGGSYNEQFF
v_call: TRBV4-2
j_call: TRBJ2-1
clone_size: -
d_call: TRBD2

cdr3_nt: TGTGCCAGCAGCGTAGAGGGCGGGGGGGAGACGACCCAGTACTTC
cdr3_aa: CASSVEGGGETTQYF
v_call: TRBV9
j_call: TRBJ2-5
clone_size: -
d_call: TRBD2

cdr3_nt: TGTGCCAGCAGCCCCGGACCGGGACAGGGTTTCACTGAAGCTTTCTTT
cdr3_aa: CASSPGPGQGFTEAFF
v_call: TRBV11-3
j_call: TRBJ1-1
clone_size: -
d_call: TRBD1

cdr3_nt: TGTGCCAGCAGTTACTCAACGGGACAGCATAATTCACCCCTCCACTTT
cdr3_aa: CASSYSTGQHNSPLHF
v_call: TRBV6-5
j_call: TRBJ1-6
clone_size: -
d_call: TRBD1